Listed below are T cell receptor beta chains from one sample, sequenced in a study of human T cells and chemical hapten exposure. MiXCR was run by TCRdb on the RACE reads, yielding one entry per CDR3 protein. The sample lists approximately 260,000 distinct CDR3 sequences; approximately 7.5% were seen once. The specimen comprised whole blood, sampled in connection with sensitization to the hapten diphenylcyclopropenone (DPC). Source of these receptors: a young man with alopecia areata. Some clones in this sample may be carry-over from other donors' samples. CDR3s include the opening cysteine and the closing phenylalanine or tryptophan. The order of the fields is clone size, D gene, J gene, V gene, CDR3 DNA, CDR3 protein. The D gene is left open where the match is weak. The size entry is marked missing in some rows and otherwise reads once, few, many or a size class.

>few|TRBD1|TRBJ2-5|TRBV24-1
TGTGCCACCAGTGATGTACCGGGACAGCCGTTACAAGAGACCCAGTACTTC
CATSDVPGQPLQETQYF
>.|.|TRBJ2-3|TRBV20-1
TGCAGTGCACTGGTCACTAGTCCAGATACGCAGTATTTT
CSALVTSPDTQYF
>.|TRBD1|TRBJ2-7|TRBV5-4
TGTGCCAGCAGCAGCGGGACAGGGGAAGAAACCTACGAGCAGTACTTC
CASSSGTGEETYEQYF
>few|.|TRBJ2-1|TRBV10-3
TGTGCCATCGGACCGGACAATGAGCAGTTCTTC
CAIGPDNEQFF
>many|TRBD2|TRBJ2-3|TRBV28
TGTGCCAGCAGTCCCGGGGGGGTGGGCACAGATACGCAGTATTTT
CASSPGGVGTDTQYF
>few|TRBD1|TRBJ1-1|TRBV20-1
TGCAGTGCTTGGGGACAGGGGTTGACTGAAGCTTTCTTT
CSAWGQGLTEAFF
>few|TRBD1|TRBJ2-6|TRBV12-3/TRBV12-4
TGTGCCAGCAGTCAGAGGACAGGGAGGTCTGGGGCCAACGTCCTGACTTTC
CASSQRTGRSGANVLTF
>.|TRBD1|TRBJ2-1|TRBV24-1
TGTGCCACCAGTGATACCACAGGGGCCGATGAGCAGTTCTTC
CATSDTTGADEQFF
>many|.|TRBJ2-7|TRBV5-1
TGCGCCAGCAGCTTGGATCCTGCCAGAAAGTACGAGCAGTACTTC
CASSLDPARKYEQYF
>few|.|TRBJ2-7|TRBV6-2/TRBV6-3
TGTGCCAGCAGTTATTGGGACCCCTACGAGCAGTACTTC
CASSYWDPYEQYF
>few|.|TRBJ1-1|TRBV9
TGTGCCAGCAGCGTACTCAGTAACACTGAAGCTTTCTTT
CASSVLSNTEAFF